The 6 T cell receptor beta chains below were found in one sample sequenced in a study of molecular identifiers for immune sequencing clone quantification. From the PCR reads, TCRdb called clonotypes with MiXCR, one entry per CDR3 protein. Of more than 450,000 distinct CDR3 sequences in the sample, about 26% were seen once. The specimen sequenced was naive CD8+ T cells from blood, with Jurkat cell RNA spiked in. As to subset: FACS-sorted CD8+CD4-CCR7+CD45RA+ naive T cells. The source is a human donor in good health. Some libraries in this study had Jurkat cell RNA spiked in.

The chain has TRBV20-1 and TRBJ2-7; the D is unclear. Germline V CDR1 and CDR2: DFQATT, SNEGSKA (reference sequence). With 2 bases removed from V and 5 bases from J, the gap between germline ends came to 13 bases. The CDR3 extends over 13 amino acids. The CDR3 reads CSARQGTLDEQYF. In DNA form, the CDR3 reads TGCAGTGCTAGACAAGGAACGCTTGACGAGCAGTACTTC.

The rearrangement links TRBV15 to TRBJ1-5, with 7 positions matching TRBD1. Trimming removed 2 bases from V and 6 bases from J; junction bases left unmatched: 7. The CDR3 runs 15 residues. Germline V gene data show CDR1 as LNHNV and CDR2 as YYDKDF (reference sequence). This chain's CDR3 is CATSRPDRLGQPQHF. DNA for the CDR3: TGTGCCACCAGCAGACCGGACAGGCTGGGTCAGCCCCAGCATTTT.

This clonotype has just a few counts. The chain recombines TRBV7-2 with TRBJ2-3; tentatively, D is TRBD1 or TRBD2 (5 bases each). The CDR3 extends over 16 amino acids. Germline V gives CDR1 SGHTA, CDR2 FQGNSA. V was pared by 6 bases and J by 4 bases, with 20 bases between. CDR3 sequence reads: CASRTNLGEGPDTQYF. Written as DNA, the CDR3 is TGTGCCAGCAGGACAAACTTAGGTGAGGGGCCAGATACGCAGTATTTT. Full variable domain (remainder filled in from reference TRBV7-2 and TRBJ2-3): GAGVSQSPSNKVTEKGKDVELRCDPISGHTALYWYRQSLGQGLEFLIYFQGNSAPDKSGLPSDRFSAERTGGSVSTLTIQRTQQEDSAVYLCASRTNLGEGPDTQYFGPGTRLTVL.

This clonotype was counted ten times or more. The rearrangement joins TRBV5-1 to TRBJ2-1; D unclear. The CDR3 is 13 amino acids. Trimming removed 0 bases from V and 7 bases from J, with 8 bases in between. Per germline, CDR1 SGHRS and CDR2 YFSETQ. Here the CDR3 DNA reads TGCGCCAGCAGCTTGGTAGGTCCGAATGAGCAGTTCTTC. This sequence encodes CASSLVGPNEQFF. The full variable domain, with the rest looked up from reference TRBV5-1 and TRBJ2-1, is KAGVTQTPRYLIKTRGQQVTLSCSPISGHRSVSWYQQTPGQGLQFLFEYFSETQRNKGNFPGRFSGRQFSNSRSEMNVSTLELGDSALYLCASSLVGPNEQFFGPGTRLTVL.

V gene TRBV20-1 combines with J gene TRBJ2-7, with 9 bases fitting TRBD1. V lost 1 base to trimming and J lost 9 bases; unmatched junction nucleotides: 1. The CDR3 contains 11 residues. CDR1 and CDR2 (germline): DFQATT, SNEGSKA (reference sequence). The CDR3 sequence: CSARAGQGQYF. In DNA, the CDR3 is TGCAGTGCTAGAGCGGGACAGGGGCAGTACTTC.

With respect to this clonotype: A read error may be the cause here, since a much bigger clone is one base away. This chain connects TRBV28 to TRBJ1-5; D is unclear. Germline CDR1 reads MDHEN; CDR2 reads SYDVKM. This CDR3 region has 16 residues. The CDR3: CTSSTRRREVGQPQHF. CDR3 bases: TGTACCAGCAGTACCCGCCGACGCGAAGTAGGGCAGCCCCAGCATTTT.